The text below deals with one T cell receptor (beta chain). As yet, its antigen is unknown. The investigators collected lesional scalp punch biopsies and peripheral blood from alopecia areata patients. The CDR3 contains 15 residues. Trimming stripped 2 bases from V and 2 bases from J, with 15 bases between. The germline CDR1 and CDR2 sequences are GTSNPN and SVGIG (reference sequence). The sample belongs to a study of CD8+ T cells in alopecia areata. Overall study: Twice a day, 5 to 10 mg of oral tofacitinib was administered to treated patients. Study-level results: Sequence data from scalp samples additionally include resident alphabeta T cells of normal skin.

As the sequencing template, cDNA was produced by extracting RNA and reverse transcribing it. Clones were sequenced by immunoSEQ multiplex PCR, and TCRdb holds only the in-frame ones, with some missing. The sample has 75,000 to 100,000 clones, roughly 47% seen once. The receptor comes from a human donor with alopecia areata. The chain carries TRBV30 and TRBJ2-5; maybe TRBD1 (6 bases). Sequenced material: CD4+ T cells sorted from blood. The CDR3, as DNA: TGTGCCTGGAGTCGGGGCCAGGGGATTCAAGAGACCCAGTACTTC. Protein sequence: CAWSRGQGIQETQYF.